The 28 T cell receptor beta chains below were found in one sample sequenced in a study of cytomegalovirus exposure and HLA in healthy donors. PCR primers comprised 60 Vbeta and 13 Jbeta primers. Clones were read by immunoSEQ multiplex PCR, and TCRdb kept only the in-frame ones, dropping some. The sample has some 97,000 clones, 65% to 80% seen once. The material sequenced was PBMCs. These receptors were obtained from a woman aged 50 to 60 in good health and CMV-seropositive.

The CDR3 DNA follows: TGTGCCAGCAGCGTAGATGGTACTGACTCCTACGAGCAGTACTTC. Translating gives CASSVDGTDSYEQYF. This sequence joins TRBV9 and TRBJ2-7; D ambiguous. The germline V and J ends were trimmed by 0 bases and 0 bases, with 10 bases remaining between them. This CDR3 has 15 residues. The germline V gene encodes CDR1 SGDLS and CDR2 YYNGEE.

The chain combines TRBV7-8 with TRBJ2-1; D uncertain. Per the germline V gene, CDR1 is SGHVS and CDR2 is FQNEAQ. Trimming removed 3 bases from V and 2 bases from J, with 14 bases in between. This CDR3 region has 16 residues. CDR3 in DNA: TGTGCCAGCAGCTTCTCCTCAGGTGGCACCTACAATGAGCAGTTCTTC. It translates to CASSFSSGGTYNEQFF.

For the CDR3, the DNA is TGCGCCAGCAGCTGGGGACAGGGGGGTGGTGGTGAAGCTTTCTTT. Its protein product is CASSWGQGGGGEAFF. The chain has TRBV5-1 and TRBJ1-1; 11 bases are a match to TRBD1. Trimming removed 3 bases from V and 7 bases from J; junction bases left unmatched: 8. The length of the CDR3 is 15 residues. The V gene's germline CDR1 is SGHRS and CDR2 YFSETQ. Combining the CDR3 with reference TRBV5-1 and TRBJ1-1 gives the whole variable domain KAGVTQTPRYLIKTRGQQVTLSCSPISGHRSVSWYQQTPGQGLQFLFEYFSETQRNKGNFPGRFSGRQFSNSRSEMNVSTLELGDSALYLCASSWGQGGGGEAFFGQGTRLTVV.

The rearrangement uses TRBV18 and TRBJ1-2; 9 nucleotides match TRBD1. The CDR3 is made up of 16 amino acids. After removal of 6 bases from V and 3 bases from J, the junction contained 11 bases not matched to a gene. Germline V CDR1 and CDR2: KGHSH, LQKENI. The CDR3 DNA reads as TGTGCCAGCTCTTCGACAGGGGGAGGGCTGGACTATGGCTACACCTTC. It encodes CASSSTGGGLDYGYTF. The full variable domain, in which reference TRBV18 and TRBJ1-2 provide the parts outside the CDR3, is NAGVMQNPRHLVRRRGQEARLRCSPMKGHSHVYWYRQLPEEGLKFMVYLQKENIIDESGMPKERFSAEFPKEGPSILRIQQVVRGDSAAYFCASSSTGGGLDYGYTFGSGTRLTVV.

This rearrangement joins TRBV30 to TRBJ2-1; 9 bases align to TRBD2. The CDR3 length is 14 residues. V dropped 4 bases and J dropped 7; count of bases not matched to a gene: 8. Germline lookup yields CDR1 GTSNPN and CDR2 SVGIG (reference sequence). The CDR3 sequence is CAWIRAGGPNEQFF. The CDR3 bases are TGTGCCTGGATAAGGGCGGGAGGGCCTAATGAGCAGTTCTTC.

The CDR3 region has the DNA TGTGCCAGCAGCGGTTCGGGGGGCCTCTCCTACGAGCAGTACTTC. It codes for CASSGSGGLSYEQYF. J is TRBJ2-5 and V is TRBV9; maybe TRBD2 (7 bases). The J call is uncertain, as TRBJ2-7 better fits the DNA end. The CDR3 runs 15 residues. Germline CDR1 reads SGDLS; CDR2 reads YYNGEE.

The chain recombines TRBV11-2 with TRBJ2-2; weak D call: TRBD1 (7 bases). The CDR3 runs to 15 residues. CDR1 and CDR2 from the germline V gene are SGHAT and FQNNGV. V lost 6 bases to trimming and J lost 4 bases, with 15 bases between them. The CDR3 coding sequence is TGTGCCAGCAGACAGGGGACTGTAGGCACCGGGGAGCTGTTTTTT. This translates into CASRQGTVGTGELFF. The full variable domain, completed using reference TRBV11-2 and TRBJ2-2, is EAGVAQSPRYKIIEKRQSVAFWCNPISGHATLYWYQQILGQGPKLLIQFQNNGVVDDSQLPKDRFSAERLKGVDSTLKIQPAKLEDSAVYLCASRQGTVGTGELFFGEGSRLTVL.

The V call is TRBV27, the J call TRBJ2-7; maybe TRBD1 (5 bases). The CDR3 spans 11 residues. Trimming removed 2 bases at V and 7 bases at J, with 6 bases between. Germline CDR1 is MNHEY and CDR2 is SMNVEV (reference sequence). Written as DNA, the CDR3 is TGTGCCAGCAGTTTAGGGGCTGAGCAGTACTTC. It codes for CASSLGAEQYF.

This sequence joins TRBV6-1 and TRBJ2-7, with TRBD1 matching 7 bases. The CDR3 extends over 15 amino acids. Germline-derived CDR1 and CDR2 are MNHNS and SASEGT. Trimming took 6 bases from V and 5 from J; bases not matched to a gene: 13. CDR3 protein: CASRPTAGGIHEQYF. In nucleotides, the CDR3 is TGTGCCAGCAGGCCGACGGCAGGGGGTATCCACGAGCAGTACTTC.

The J gene is TRBJ2-1, the V gene TRBV7-3, with 10 bases aligning to TRBD1. V trimming: 4 bases; J trimming: 7 bases; junction bases outside the gene matches: 4. The CDR3 has 14 residues. From germline, CDR1 is SGHTA and CDR2 FQGTGA. Here the CDR3 DNA reads TGTGCCAGCAGCTCGGGACAGGGGAGGAATGAGCAGTTCTTC. Amino acids: CASSSGQGRNEQFF. The whole variable domain, filled in from reference TRBV7-3 and TRBJ2-1, reads GAGVSQTPSNKVTEKGKYVELRCDPISGHTALYWYRQSLGQGPEFLIYFQGTGAADDSGLPNDRFFAVRPEGSVSTLKIQRTERGDSAVYLCASSSGQGRNEQFFGPGTRLTVL.

The chain employs TRBV7-3 and TRBJ2-2, with a tentative D call TRBD1 (6 bases). V lost 5 bases and J lost 7, with 14 bases in between. The CDR3 is 14 amino acids. Germline assignment: CDR1 SGHTA and CDR2 FQGTGA. CDR3 region: CASSLDRRGGELFF. The DNA for the CDR3 is TGTGCCAGCAGCCTCGACAGGCGTGGCGGGGAGCTGTTTTTT.

The V call is TRBV30, the J call TRBJ1-2; 7 nucleotides match TRBD1. V was pared by 4 bases and J by 4 bases, with 9 bases of the junction left unmatched. CDR1 GTSNPN and CDR2 SVGIG come from the germline V gene (reference sequence). The CDR3 has 14 residues. Here the CDR3 DNA reads TGTGCCTGGATAAAAGGGGGCGCGGGCTATGGCTACACCTTC. Translation gives CAWIKGGAGYGYTF.

The genes are TRBV2 and TRBJ2-1; a weak D match, TRBD1 (5 bases). The V and J ends lost 3 bases and 6 bases respectively, with 6 bases between them. CDR1 is SNHLY, CDR2 FYNNEI, per germline. There are 12 residues in the CDR3. The CDR3 loop reads CASSETVNEQFF. For the CDR3, the DNA is TGTGCCAGCAGTGAGACAGTCAATGAGCAGTTCTTC.

This rearrangement joins TRBV19 to TRBJ2-2; TRBD1 aligns across 8 bases. CDR1 and CDR2 from the germline V gene are LNHDA and SQIVND (reference sequence). The CDR3 covers 13 residues. The J segment lost 7 bases and the V segment lost 6 bases, leaving 4 bases of the junction unmatched. CDR3 region: CASSDRGGGELFF. As DNA, the CDR3 is TGTGCCAGTAGCGACAGGGGAGGCGGGGAGCTGTTTTTT.

CDR3 sequence (DNA): TGTGCCAGCAGTTTCCGGGGCAGGGGAATCTATGGCTACACCTTC. Its protein is CASSFRGRGIYGYTF. The rearrangement uses TRBV28 and TRBJ1-2; possible D gene TRBD1, 6 bases. This CDR3 comprises 15 residues. Per the germline V gene, CDR1 is MDHEN and CDR2 is SYDVKM. V lost 3 bases and J lost 4, with 15 bases in between.

The chain uses TRBV18 and TRBJ2-1, with 9 bases identical to TRBD2. V was clipped by 6 bases and J by 12 bases; unmatched bases: 15. Germline CDR1 and CDR2: KGHSH and LQKENI. The length of the CDR3 is 15 residues. The CDR3 loop reads CASSPGLAFFDGQFF. The CDR3 bases are TGTGCCAGCTCGCCGGGACTAGCTTTCTTTGATGGGCAGTTCTTC.

The chain combines TRBV9 with TRBJ2-2; 10 bases are shared with TRBD2. The CDR3 is made up of 18 amino acids. CDR1 is SGDLS and CDR2 is YYNGEE in the germline V gene. V trimming: 3 bases; J trimming: 7 bases; junction bases outside the gene matches: 15. Written as DNA, the CDR3 is TGTGCCAGCAGCGCAAGAAACAAAGCGGGAGGGCGTGGCGGGGAGCTGTTTTTT. Protein sequence: CASSARNKAGGRGGELFF.

The rearrangement links TRBV5-1 to TRBJ2-5; 8 bases line up with TRBD1. Germline CDR1 is SGHRS and CDR2 is YFSETQ. The V segment lost 0 bases and the J segment 5 bases; nucleotides outside the gene matches: 0. The CDR3 sequence is 13 residues long. The CDR3 loop reads CASSLGQGETQYF. CDR3 DNA: TGCGCCAGCAGCTTGGGACAGGGGGAGACCCAGTACTTC.

The chain links TRBV2 to TRBJ2-7; D ambiguous. This CDR3 is 13 amino acids long. The ends were cut back, 8 bases at V and 2 bases at J, with 13 bases in the middle. From germline, CDR1 is SNHLY and CDR2 FYNNEI. CDR3 bases: TGTGCCAGCCAGAACCGCTTCCCCTACGAGCAGTACTTC. Its protein product is CASQNRFPYEQYF.

The V gene is TRBV6-5, the J gene TRBJ1-4; no clear D gene. CDR3 length: 16 amino acids. V was pared by 2 bases and J by 7 bases, with 17 bases between. Germline CDR1 and CDR2: MNHEY and SVGAGI. CDR3 sequence reads: CASSYASHPFGEKLFF. In DNA, the CDR3 is TGTGCCAGCAGTTACGCCAGTCATCCCTTTGGTGAAAAACTGTTTTTT.

The rearrangement links TRBV29-1 to TRBJ2-7, with 7 bases aligning to TRBD2. The CDR3 runs to 13 residues. CDR1 is SQVTM, CDR2 ANQGSEA, per germline. The V segment lost 5 bases and the J segment 4 bases; nucleotides outside the gene matches: 8. CDR3 amino acids: CSVSTPGGYEQYF. DNA for the CDR3: TGCAGCGTTTCCACCCCGGGGGGTTACGAGCAGTACTTC.

This sequence joins TRBV6-1 and TRBJ1-2, with TRBD1 as a possible D gene (6 bases). V dropped 5 bases and J dropped 5 bases, with 15 bases sitting between them. The CDR3 length is 14 residues. CDR1 and CDR2 (germline): MNHNS, SASEGT. CDR3 sequence: CASSMEHRVYGYTF. CDR3 nucleotide sequence: TGTGCCAGCAGTATGGAGCACAGGGTGTATGGCTACACCTTC.

The chain employs TRBV9 and TRBJ2-1; 8 positions match TRBD2. CDR3 length equals 14 residues. Germline CDR1 is SGDLS and CDR2 is YYNGEE. V was clipped by 1 base and J by 7 bases; unmatched bases: 4. CDR3 sequence: CASSVYGRANEQFF. The CDR3 nucleotides read TGTGCCAGCAGCGTATACGGGAGGGCAAATGAGCAGTTCTTC.

The V call is TRBV29-1, the J call TRBJ1-2, with D maybe TRBD1 (6 bases). This CDR3 spans 13 amino acids. V was cut by 5 bases and J by 5 bases, with 15 bases left in between. Germline CDR1 reads SQVTM; CDR2 reads ANQGSEA. The CDR3 sequence is CSVSQGHGYGYTF. In nucleotides, the CDR3 is TGCAGCGTTTCCCAGGGACACGGATATGGCTACACCTTC.

This chain links TRBV18 with TRBJ1-5, with 8 bases fitting TRBD1. Germline CDR1 reads KGHSH; CDR2 reads LQKENI. CDR3 length: 20 residues. J was trimmed by 0 bases and V by 2 bases; bases with no gene match: 15. In DNA form, the CDR3 reads TGTGCCAGCTCACCAAAGACATGGGACAGGATCGCCGATAGCAATCAGCCCCAGCATTTT. Translation: CASSPKTWDRIADSNQPQHF.

This chain uses TRBV7-9 with TRBJ1-1, with 8 bases matching TRBD1. The junction had 11 bases not matched to a gene; V was cut back by 4 bases and J by 7 bases. Germline-derived CDR1 and CDR2 are SEHNR and FQNEAQ (reference sequence). This CDR3 has 15 residues. In nucleotides, the CDR3 is TGTGCCAGCAGCTCGCCGACAGGGGATTCCGGTGAAGCTTTCTTT. This gives the protein CASSSPTGDSGEAFF.

The V gene is TRBV30, the J gene TRBJ1-5, with D perhaps matching TRBD1 (5 bases). Trimming pared 3 bases from V and 2 bases from J, leaving 20 bases between. The CDR3 covers 17 residues. Germline V gene lookup returns CDR1 GTSNPN and CDR2 SVGIG (reference sequence). The CDR3 sequence is CAWRVTGGDLRNQPQHF. DNA for the CDR3: TGTGCCTGGAGGGTTACAGGCGGGGACCTTCGCAATCAGCCCCAGCATTTT.

CDR3 nucleotides: TGTGCCAGCAGCTTAGTAACAGGGAGCTCCTACGAGCAGTACTTC. As protein: CASSLVTGSSYEQYF. The V and J genes are TRBV7-9 and TRBJ2-7, with D perhaps matching TRBD1 (6 bases). The CDR3 is 15 amino acids. The germline V gene has CDR1 SEHNR and CDR2 FQNEAQ (reference sequence). Trimming took off 1 base at V and 0 bases at J, with 10 bases between the two ends.